This T cell receptor (beta chain) stems from a study of blood T cell repertoires in COVID-19. The table came from immunoSEQ multiplex PCR; TCRdb's copy has only in-frame clones and leaves some out. The table has about 190,000 clones, approximately 91% seen once. The CDR3 totals 15 residues. Germline-derived CDR1 and CDR2 are MDHEN and SYDVKM. Trimming shortened V by 9 bases and J by 2 bases, and 17 bases separated the two germline ends. Sequencing was performed on peripheral blood. The sequence derives from a woman between 40 and 50 years old who had recovered from COVID-19. The chain carries TRBV28 and TRBJ1-5; D is ambiguous. The CDR3 loop reads CARTFEGRRNQPQHF. The CDR3, as DNA: TGTGCCAGAACTTTTGAGGGTCGCCGCAATCAGCCCCAGCATTTT.